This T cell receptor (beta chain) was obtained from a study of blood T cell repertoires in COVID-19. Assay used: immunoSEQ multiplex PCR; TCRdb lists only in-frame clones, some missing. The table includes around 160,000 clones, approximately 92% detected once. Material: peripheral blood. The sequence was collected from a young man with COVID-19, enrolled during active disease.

The CDR3 is CASRPEFRVSNNEQFF. CDR3 coding DNA: TGTGCCAGCAGACCAGAGTTCCGGGTTTCCAACAATGAGCAGTTCTTC. V gene TRBV11-2 combines with J gene TRBJ2-1; D is ambiguous. V lost 6 bases to trimming and J lost 5 bases, with 20 bases between them. Per the germline V gene, CDR1 is SGHAT and CDR2 is FQNNGV. The CDR3 has 16 amino acids.